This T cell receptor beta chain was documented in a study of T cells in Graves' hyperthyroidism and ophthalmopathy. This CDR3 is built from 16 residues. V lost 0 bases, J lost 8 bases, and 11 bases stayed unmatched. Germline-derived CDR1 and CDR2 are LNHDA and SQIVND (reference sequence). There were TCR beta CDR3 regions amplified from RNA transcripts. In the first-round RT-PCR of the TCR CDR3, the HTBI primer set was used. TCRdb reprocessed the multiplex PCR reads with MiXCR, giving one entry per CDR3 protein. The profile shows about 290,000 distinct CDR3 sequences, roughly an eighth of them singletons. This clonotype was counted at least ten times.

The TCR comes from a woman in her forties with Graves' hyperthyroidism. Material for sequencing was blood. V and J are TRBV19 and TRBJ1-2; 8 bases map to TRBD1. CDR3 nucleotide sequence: TGTGCCAGTAGTATAGATCAGGGGGCGGCTTTACAAGGCTACACCTTC. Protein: CASSIDQGAALQGYTF. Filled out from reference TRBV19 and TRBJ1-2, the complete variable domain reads DGGITQSPKYLFRKEGQNVTLSCEQNLNHDAMYWYRQDPGQGLRLIYYSQIVNDFQKGDIAEGYSVSREKKESFPLTVTSAQKNPTAFYLCASSIDQGAALQGYTFGSGTRLTVV.